Each of the 16 T cell receptor beta chains below was sequenced from the same sample in a study of control samples from healthy donors and cancer patients. The method was immunoSEQ multiplex PCR; TCRdb's version includes in-frame clones alone and lacks a portion of them. The table shows roughly 170,000 clones, with around 90% occurring only once. Material: blood. The receptor set was obtained from a woman aged 35 to 49 in good health.

The chain is built from TRBV7-8 and TRBJ1-1; no firm D call. Germline V gives CDR1 SGHVS, CDR2 FQNEAQ. The CDR3 is 14 residues long. Trimming shortened V by 3 bases and J by 2 bases, and 10 bases separated the two germline ends. The CDR3 DNA reads TGTGCCAGCAGCTTGAACAGAGAAAACACTGAAGCTTTCTTT. Translating it yields CASSLNRENTEAFF.

This clone was recorded only once. The rearrangement joins TRBV15 to TRBJ2-7, with D possibly being TRBD1 or TRBD2 (5 bases each). The germline CDR1 and CDR2 sequences are LNHNV and YYDKDF (reference sequence). Trimming took off 8 bases at V and 6 bases at J, with 14 bases between the two ends. The length of the CDR3 is 12 residues. The CDR3 is CATAGAPSEQYF. The CDR3 DNA reads as TGTGCCACCGCCGGGGCCCCGTCCGAGCAGTACTTC.

The DNA for the CDR3 is TGTGCCAGCAGCCGGAGCGGAGACACCATATATTTT. Translation: CASSRSGDTIYF. The gene calls are TRBV7-9 and TRBJ1-3; no reliable D call. Trimming cost V 5 bases and J 8 bases, with 10 bases left between them. This CDR3 is built from 12 residues. In germline, CDR1 is SEHNR, CDR2 FQNEAQ (reference sequence).

The chain links TRBV25-1 to TRBJ1-2; D gene ambiguous. This CDR3 is 14 amino acids long. The V gene lost 0 bases and the J gene lost 4 bases, with 9 bases spanning the gap. Germline CDR1 and CDR2: MGHDK and SYGVNS. CDR3 sequence: CASSEYGSGYGYTF. The CDR3 coding sequence is TGTGCCAGCAGTGAATATGGGTCCGGCTATGGCTACACCTTC.

The V and J genes are TRBV10-3 and TRBJ2-5; the D gene is possibly TRBD2 (6 bases). V lost 6 bases and J 5 bases, leaving 16 bases between the germline ends. This CDR3 has 14 residues. Germline V gene sequence: CDR1 ENHRY, CDR2 SYGVKD. The CDR3 spells CAIRAPGDGETQYF. The CDR3, as DNA: TGTGCCATCAGAGCCCCGGGAGACGGGGAGACCCAGTACTTC.

V gene TRBV5-8 combines with J gene TRBJ2-1, with no clear D. Germline V gene sequence: CDR1 SGHTS, CDR2 YDEGEE. The CDR3 is made up of 13 amino acids. The V end lost 4 bases, the J end lost 8 bases, and 13 bases lay between the germline ends. The CDR3 DNA follows: TGTGCCAGCAGCGGGTCCGGGTATGATGAGCAGTTCTTC. Amino acids: CASSGSGYDEQFF.

This clone has just one count. The genes are TRBV19 and TRBJ2-2; D possibly corresponds to TRBD1 (6 bases). Looked up from germline, CDR1 is LNHDA and CDR2 is SQIVND (reference sequence). Trimming took off 4 bases at V and 3 bases at J, with 15 bases between the two ends. CDR3 length: 16 residues. The CDR3 DNA reads TGTGCCAGTAGTACCCACAGGGTCGAGGACACCGGGGAGCTGTTTTTT. Its protein product is CASSTHRVEDTGELFF.

CDR3 sequence: CASSLEGATGELFF. In DNA form, the CDR3 reads TGTGCCAGCAGCCTGGAGGGGGCCACCGGGGAGCTGTTTTTT. The V gene is TRBV7-9, the J gene TRBJ2-2, with D perhaps matching TRBD1 (7 bases). Germline CDR1 reads SEHNR; CDR2 reads FQNEAQ (reference sequence). V lost 5 bases to trimming and J lost 4 bases, with 11 bases between them. The CDR3 sequence is 14 residues long.

Of note for this clone: The junction departs from the called germline gene at one end, perhaps through a read error. The rearrangement uses TRBV6-5 and TRBJ1-2; the match to TRBD1 covers 10 bases. The germline V gene has CDR1 MNHEY and CDR2 SVGAGI. The CDR3 spans 10 residues. As DNA, the CDR3 is TGTGCCAGCAGTCGGACAGGGGGTTCTTTC. Its protein product is CASSRTGGSF.

V gene TRBV7-9 combines with J gene TRBJ1-2, with D uncertain. The CDR3 runs to 14 residues. The germline V gene encodes CDR1 SEHNR and CDR2 FQNEAQ (reference sequence). V lost 4 bases and J 6 bases, leaving 15 bases between the germline ends. CDR3 sequence (DNA): TGTGCCAGCAGCTACGGGCATCCCGACGATGGCTACACCTTC. Its translation: CASSYGHPDDGYTF.

The chain is built from TRBV4-1 and TRBJ1-1; D call uncertain. Trimming stripped 0 bases from V and 2 bases from J, with 7 bases between. This CDR3 has 14 amino acids. Germline CDR1 reads MGHRA; CDR2 reads YSYEKL. The CDR3 here is CASSQDWVNTEAFF. CDR3 bases: TGCGCCAGCAGCCAAGATTGGGTTAACACTGAAGCTTTCTTT.

V is TRBV6-5 and J is TRBJ2-7; no reliable D call. The CDR3 sequence is 11 residues long. V gave up 10 bases and J gave up 3 bases, with 10 bases separating them. Per germline, CDR1 MNHEY and CDR2 SVGAGI. CDR3 in amino acids: CATRIIYEQYF. CDR3 nucleotides: TGTGCCACCCGTATCATCTACGAGCAGTACTTC.

The rearrangement links TRBV5-1 to TRBJ2-2; D is possibly TRBD1 (6 bases). Germline CDR1 is SGHRS and CDR2 is YFSETQ. The CDR3 spans 13 residues. Trimming removed 4 bases from V and 4 bases from J, with 8 bases in between. The CDR3 sequence: CASSPTGTGELFF. The CDR3 coding sequence is TGCGCCAGCAGCCCGACAGGCACCGGGGAGCTGTTTTTT.

The gene calls are TRBV4-2 and TRBJ2-6; weak D call: TRBD2 (7 bases). V shed 0 bases and J shed 4 bases, with 16 bases lying between them. The CDR3 spans 18 residues. Germline V lookup: CDR1 LGHNA, CDR2 YNFKEQ. CDR3 loop: CASSQENGGATGANVLTF. Here the CDR3 DNA reads TGTGCCAGCAGCCAAGAAAATGGGGGGGCGACAGGGGCCAACGTCCTGACTTTC.

The chain is built from TRBV28 and TRBJ1-1; a possible D gene is TRBD1 (6 bases). The CDR3 is 17 residues long. CDR1 is MDHEN and CDR2 is SYDVKM in the germline V gene. V lost 2 bases and J lost 6, with 22 bases in between. This chain's CDR3 is CASSLPGQSPRSPEAFF. CDR3 in DNA: TGTGCCAGCAGTTTACCCGGACAGTCCCCCCGGAGCCCTGAAGCTTTCTTT.

J is TRBJ2-3 and V is TRBV5-6, with D perhaps being TRBD1 or TRBD2 (5 bases each). In germline, CDR1 is SGHDT, CDR2 YYEEEE. The V end was cut by 4 bases, the J end by 0 bases, with 12 bases between. There are 15 residues in the CDR3. The CDR3 bases are TGTGCCAGCAGCGGGGGACCTCAAAGCACAGATACGCAGTATTTT. Translation: CASSGGPQSTDTQYF.